The 17 T cell receptor beta chains reported below all come from one sample, sequenced in a study of OX40 agonist ivuxolimab in advanced cancers. Sequenced by immunoSEQ multiplex PCR; TCRdb stores in-frame clones only, minus some. The sample contains around 74,000 clones, about 80% of which appear only once. This material consisted of CD4+ or CD8+ T cells sorted from blood, taken in a trial of the OX40 agonist ivuxolimab. The receptors were sampled from an adult with an advanced solid tumor such as melanoma, head and neck, liver or kidney cancer.

The J gene is TRBJ2-1, the V gene TRBV6-5; 12 positions match TRBD2. V lost 6 bases and J lost 6; bases outside the gene matches: 6. The CDR3 is 15 residues long. Germline CDR1 reads MNHEY; CDR2 reads SVGAGI. The CDR3 DNA follows: TGTGCCAGCAGCCTACTAGCGGGAGGTCGCAATGAGCAGTTCTTC. This sequence encodes CASSLLAGGRNEQFF.

The chain recombines TRBV2 with TRBJ1-4; 7 nucleotides align to TRBD1. Germline trimming cut 7 bases from V and 0 bases from J; bases unmatched to any gene: 5. The CDR3 covers 15 residues. Germline CDR1 is SNHLY and CDR2 is FYNNEI. The CDR3 sequence: CASNGQATTNEKLFF. CDR3 bases: TGTGCCAGCAACGGACAGGCGACAACTAATGAAAAACTGTTTTTT.

The V call is TRBV5-1, the J call TRBJ2-7; 9 bases line up with TRBD1. Germline V gene sequence: CDR1 SGHRS, CDR2 YFSETQ. The CDR3 consists of 15 residues. J gave up 5 bases and V 0 bases, and 6 bases lay outside the gene matches. The CDR3 nucleotides are TGCGCCAGCAGCTTGGGAAGAACAGGGGGCGACGAGCAGTACTTC. Residues: CASSLGRTGGDEQYF.

This clone was seen only once. The chain has TRBV7-2 and TRBJ1-2; possible D gene TRBD1, 5 bases. Germline V gene sequence: CDR1 SGHTA, CDR2 FQGNSA. CDR3 length: 13 residues. Trimming pared 0 bases from V and 8 bases from J, leaving 10 bases between. The DNA of the CDR3 is TGTGCCAGCAGCTTAGCGCGGGGCGGCGGCTACACCTTC. Translating it yields CASSLARGGGYTF.

The rearrangement uses TRBV7-8 and TRBJ2-1; TRBD2 matches at 8 bases. This CDR3 contains 17 residues. Germline V CDR1 and CDR2: SGHVS, FQNEAQ. Trimming removed 5 bases from V and 0 bases from J; junction bases left unmatched: 9. Here the CDR3 reads CASSRRLASSSYNEQFF. The CDR3 DNA reads TGTGCCAGCAGCCGCCGACTAGCGTCTAGCTCCTACAATGAGCAGTTCTTC.

In its sample, this clone was seen a few times. V is TRBV7-2 and J is TRBJ1-5; the D is unclear. The V end lost 11 bases, the J end lost 4 bases, and 9 bases lay between the germline ends. Germline V CDR1 and CDR2: SGHTA, FQGNSA. The CDR3 is 11 residues long. CDR3 nucleotide sequence: TGTGCCGCCGGGATGAATCAGCCCCAGCATTTT. This sequence encodes CAAGMNQPQHF.

The chain combines TRBV28 with TRBJ1-6; D gene ambiguous. Per germline, CDR1 MDHEN and CDR2 SYDVKM. Trimming stripped 6 bases from V and 7 bases from J, with 13 bases between. The CDR3 covers 14 residues. The CDR3 reads CASSSPGENSPLHF. The DNA for the CDR3 is TGTGCCAGCAGCAGCCCCGGGGAAAATTCACCCCTCCACTTT.

This clone was seen many times. This sequence joins TRBV9 and TRBJ1-2; the match to TRBD1 covers 8 bases. CDR3 size: 16 residues. Trimming removed 0 bases from V and 4 bases from J; junction bases left unmatched: 8. Germline loops: CDR1 SGDLS, CDR2 YYNGEE. CDR3 in amino acids: CASSVEGAGGPYGYTF. Here the CDR3 DNA reads TGTGCCAGCAGCGTAGAGGGGGCAGGGGGCCCCTATGGCTACACCTTC.

The table lists this clone with a few counts. This chain links TRBV15 with TRBJ1-4; tentatively, D is TRBD1 (5 bases). The CDR3 runs to 13 residues. The V and J ends lost 1 base and 9 bases respectively, with 9 bases between them. CDR1 is LNHNV and CDR2 is YYDKDF in the germline V gene (reference sequence). In DNA, the CDR3 is TGTGCCACCAGCAGAGGACAGATTCAAAAACTGTTTTTT. Its translation is CATSRGQIQKLFF.

For this clone: The junction and the germline gene differ at one end; a read error may be behind it. This chain joins TRBV28 and TRBJ2-7, with TRBD2 matching over 12 bases. CDR1 MDHEN and CDR2 SYDVKM come from the germline V gene. This CDR3 spans 12 amino acids. CDR3 DNA: TGTGCCAGCAGTCTAGCGGGAGGGCCTTTGGTCTTC. Protein sequence: CASSLAGGPLVF.

The chain uses TRBV29-1 and TRBJ2-3, with 8 bases lining up with TRBD2. This CDR3 is built from 16 residues. J lost 5 bases, V lost 8 bases, and 18 bases had no gene match. CDR1 SQVTM and CDR2 ANQGSEA come from the germline V gene. CDR3 sequence: CSLRWGSGSGGDTQYF. CDR3 coding DNA: TGCAGCTTAAGATGGGGGAGCGGGAGTGGGGGAGATACGCAGTATTTT.

The chain has TRBV7-2 and TRBJ1-2; possible D gene TRBD1, 5 bases. The CDR3 extends over 15 amino acids. Germline CDR1 reads SGHTA; CDR2 reads FQGNSA. The V and J ends lost 5 bases and 7 bases respectively, with 20 bases between them. DNA of the CDR3: TGTGCCAGCAGCATCAGAAAGGTACAGGCGGCTGGCTACACCTTC. It encodes CASSIRKVQAAGYTF.

This chain uses TRBV7-2 with TRBJ2-1; D may be TRBD2 (5 bases). V was clipped by 1 base and J by 7 bases, with 23 bases between them. Per germline, CDR1 SGHTA and CDR2 FQGNSA. This CDR3 comprises 18 residues. The CDR3: CASSLVFEFRGHRNEQFF. The CDR3 DNA is TGTGCCAGCAGCTTAGTGTTTGAATTCCGGGGTCACCGTAATGAGCAGTTCTTC.

The chain has TRBV5-6 and TRBJ1-4; D is undetermined. The ends were cut back, 4 bases at V and 14 bases at J, with 21 bases in the middle. CDR3 size: 14 residues. Germline CDR1 is SGHDT and CDR2 is YYEEEE. This CDR3 reads CASSTPLGSPTLFF. In DNA form, the CDR3 reads TGTGCCAGCAGCACCCCGTTGGGCTCCCCTACGCTGTTTTTT.

This clone was seen just once. This chain uses TRBV30 with TRBJ1-3; D not certain. The V end was cut by 0 bases, the J end by 1 base, with 10 bases between. CDR1 is GTSNPN and CDR2 is SVGIG in the germline V gene (reference sequence). This CDR3 comprises 15 residues. The CDR3 loop is CAWSVLGRSGNTIYF. The CDR3 DNA reads TGTGCCTGGAGTGTACTGGGAAGGTCTGGAAACACCATATATTTT.

The count of this clone is one. The J gene is TRBJ1-5, the V gene TRBV7-2; 9 nucleotides match TRBD1. The CDR3 covers 16 residues. Per the germline V gene, CDR1 is SGHTA and CDR2 is FQGNSA. The ends lost 5 bases at V and 2 bases at J; junction bases unmatched: 7. The CDR3 here is CASSVTGTGRNQPQHF. CDR3 nucleotide sequence: TGTGCCAGCAGCGTCACCGGGACAGGGCGCAATCAGCCCCAGCATTTT. Combining the CDR3 with reference TRBV7-2 and TRBJ1-5 gives the whole variable domain GAGVSQSPSNKVTEKGKDVELRCDPISGHTALYWYRQSLGQGLEFLIYFQGNSAPDKSGLPSDRFSAERTGGSVSTLTIQRTQQEDSAVYLCASSVTGTGRNQPQHFGDGTRLSIL.

The chain links TRBV5-1 to TRBJ2-6, with D perhaps being TRBD1 or TRBD2 (6 bases each). Germline loops: CDR1 SGHRS, CDR2 YFSETQ. The CDR3 runs to 17 residues. Trimming removed 5 bases from V and 3 bases from J, with 18 bases in between. In DNA form, the CDR3 reads TGCGCCAGCAGTGAAGTTATCGGGGGCGGTGGGGCCAACGTCCTGACTTTC. It specifies CASSEVIGGGGANVLTF.